Following are 14 T cell receptor beta chains from one sample sequenced in a study of T cell responses to AZD1222 COVID-19 vaccine. Measured with immunoSEQ multiplex PCR; TCRdb has only the in-frame clones, and not every one. In the table there are 150,000 or so clones, roughly nine tenths of which are singletons. The starting material was peripheral blood, obtained on day 0 of AZD1222 vaccination. The receptors were gathered from an adult in good health.

This rearrangement joins TRBV18 to TRBJ2-5, with 7 bases lining up with TRBD1. After removal of 3 bases from V and 5 bases from J, the junction contained 9 bases not matched to a gene. This CDR3 spans 15 amino acids. Germline V CDR1 and CDR2: KGHSH, LQKENI. The CDR3 DNA follows: TGTGCCAGCTCACCTCCGACAGGGCCAGGGGAGACCCAGTACTTC. The encoded protein is CASSPPTGPGETQYF.

The chain has TRBV6-2 or TRBV6-3 and TRBJ1-5, with 7 bases lining up with TRBD1. Germline-derived CDR1 and CDR2 are MNHEY and SVGEGT. V lost 2 bases, J lost 2 bases, and 12 bases stayed unmatched. This CDR3 has 18 residues. The CDR3 here is CASSYPLGQGVRNQPQHF. CDR3 bases: TGTGCCAGCAGTTACCCCCTCGGGCAGGGGGTACGCAATCAGCCCCAGCATTTT.

The chain employs TRBV28 and TRBJ2-2; no clear D. The germline gives CDR1 MDHEN, CDR2 SYDVKM. Trimming left V 3 bases short and J 4 bases short, with 6 bases between. The CDR3 has 13 amino acids. Written as DNA, the CDR3 is TGTGCCAGCAGTTTGGTGGGCACCGGGGAGCTGTTTTTT. Protein: CASSLVGTGELFF.

In this sample, this clone turned up once. The chain is built from TRBV19 and TRBJ1-5; 8 bases line up with TRBD1. The CDR3 is 16 amino acids. Looked up from germline, CDR1 is LNHDA and CDR2 is SQIVND (reference sequence). V trimming: 6 bases; J trimming: 6 bases; junction bases outside the gene matches: 13. In DNA form, the CDR3 reads TGTGCCAGTAGCGAGACGCGTCAGGGGGCGCGTCAGCCCCAGCATTTT. It translates to CASSETRQGARQPQHF.

The gene calls are TRBV10-3 and TRBJ2-5, with 7 bases lining up with TRBD2. With 8 bases clipped from V and 1 base from J, the junction kept 7 bases outside the gene matches. The CDR3 length is 14 residues. Germline CDR1 and CDR2: ENHRY and SYGVKD. The CDR3 reads CAISWGGGQETQYF. The CDR3 nucleotides read TGTGCCATCTCCTGGGGGGGAGGCCAAGAGACCCAGTACTTC.

The chain joins TRBV18 to TRBJ1-1, with 10 bases aligning to TRBD1. Trimming at V came to 4 bases and at J to 5 bases, leaving 4 bases not matched to a gene. The CDR3 is made up of 14 amino acids. Per the germline V gene, CDR1 is KGHSH and CDR2 is LQKENI. In DNA form, the CDR3 reads TGTGCCAGCTCACTCCGGGACAGGGGAACTGAAGCTTTCTTT. The encoded protein is CASSLRDRGTEAFF.

V is TRBV29-1 and J is TRBJ2-4; the D call may be TRBD1 or TRBD2 (5 bases each). The CDR3 spans 12 residues. The V end was cut by 8 bases, the J end by 1 base, with 9 bases between. Germline V gene sequence: CDR1 SQVTM, CDR2 ANQGSEA. DNA for the CDR3: TGCAGCTTCGAGGGGGCCAAAAACATTCAGTACTTC. Its protein is CSFEGAKNIQYF.

The chain combines TRBV5-1 with TRBJ1-2; D is unresolved. V was pared by 1 base and J by 5 bases, with 9 bases between. From germline, CDR1 is SGHRS and CDR2 YFSETQ. This CDR3 contains 13 residues. The CDR3 sequence is CASSLTVGYGYTF. Here the CDR3 DNA reads TGCGCCAGCAGCTTGACAGTCGGGTATGGCTACACCTTC. Filled out from reference TRBV5-1 and TRBJ1-2, the complete variable domain reads KAGVTQTPRYLIKTRGQQVTLSCSPISGHRSVSWYQQTPGQGLQFLFEYFSETQRNKGNFPGRFSGRQFSNSRSEMNVSTLELGDSALYLCASSLTVGYGYTFGSGTRLTVV.

CDR3 bases: TGCGCCAGCAGCATCGGACAGGGAGGATGGTCCGGGGCCAACGTCCTGACTTTC. Amino acids: CASSIGQGGWSGANVLTF. The chain joins TRBV5-1 to TRBJ2-6; 8 nucleotides agree with TRBD1. Germline assignment: CDR1 SGHRS and CDR2 YFSETQ. Unmatched junction bases numbered 13, after V lost 4 bases and J lost 4 bases. This CDR3 has 18 amino acids.

The chain has TRBV7-2 and TRBJ1-5; the D is unclear. The CDR3 has 14 amino acids. The V end was cut by 1 base, the J end by 3 bases, with 7 bases between. Germline V CDR1 and CDR2: SGHTA, FQGNSA. The DNA for the CDR3 is TGTGCCAGCAGCTTAGGACTGCCCAATCAGCCCCAGCATTTT. Its translation: CASSLGLPNQPQHF.

The CDR3 sequence: CASRARAEGNYGYTF. CDR3 coding DNA: TGTGCCAGTAGAGCCCGGGCAGAGGGGAACTATGGCTACACCTTC. The V call is TRBV19, the J call TRBJ1-2; D is possibly TRBD1 (5 bases). The CDR3 extends over 15 amino acids. Trimming took 6 bases from V and 2 from J, leaving 16 bases between them. From germline, CDR1 is LNHDA and CDR2 SQIVND (reference sequence).

The chain uses TRBV7-8 and TRBJ2-2; 11 bases fit TRBD2. The CDR3 sequence is 17 residues long. Germline CDR1 reads SGHVS; CDR2 reads FQNEAQ. Trimming cost V 3 bases and J 4 bases; bases outside gene matches: 7. The CDR3 loop reads CASSFGPLAGGTGELFF. As DNA, the CDR3 is TGTGCCAGCAGCTTCGGGCCCCTAGCGGGGGGCACCGGGGAGCTGTTTTTT. Together with reference TRBV7-8 and TRBJ2-2, the CDR3 gives the full variable domain: GAGVSQSPRYKVAKRGQDVALRCDPISGHVSLFWYQQALGQGPEFLTYFQNEAQLDKSGLPSDRFFAERPEGSVSTLKIQRTQQEDSAVYLCASSFGPLAGGTGELFFGEGSRLTVL.

The chain recombines TRBV18 with TRBJ2-7; 8 bases map to TRBD1. Looked up from germline, CDR1 is KGHSH and CDR2 is LQKENI. This CDR3 has 14 amino acids. After removal of 6 bases from V and 3 bases from J, the junction contained 7 bases not matched to a gene. CDR3 amino acids: CASSPTDRDYEQYF. In nucleotides, the CDR3 is TGTGCCAGCTCCCCGACGGACAGGGACTACGAGCAGTACTTC.

J is TRBJ1-1 and V is TRBV29-1; the D is unclear. Trimming removed 1 base from V and 0 bases from J, with 3 bases in between. CDR1 is SQVTM, CDR2 ANQGSEA, per germline. This CDR3 region has 12 residues. This chain's CDR3 is CSVEGLNTEAFF. The CDR3 DNA reads TGCAGCGTTGAAGGACTGAACACTGAAGCTTTCTTT.